The 4 T cell receptor beta chains in this list originate from one sample, sequenced in a study of early T cells in non-severe SARS-CoV-2 infection. TCRdb analysed the 5' RACE reads with MiXCR anew, one entry per CDR3 protein. The table records 80,000 or so distinct CDR3 sequences, roughly 6% of them present only once. Sequencing used whole blood. The receptors were sampled from an adult who was a healthcare worker with PCR-confirmed SARS-CoV-2 infection or an uninfected control (not recorded which).

Relative to its sample, this clonotype is medium-sized. The rearrangement uses TRBV6-5 and TRBJ1-1, with 9 bases identical to TRBD1. Per the germline V gene, CDR1 is MNHEY and CDR2 is SVGAGI. The CDR3 runs 15 residues. V lost 5 bases, J lost 5 bases, and 9 bases stayed unmatched. The CDR3 DNA follows: TGTGCCAGCAGTCATGCTCGGACAGGGGTAACTGAAGCTTTCTTT. Its translation is CASSHARTGVTEAFF.

There are a few counts of this clonotype. The chain links TRBV6-5 to TRBJ1-6; a possible D gene is TRBD1 (5 bases). V shed 8 bases and J shed 6 bases, with 8 bases lying between them. The CDR3 has 12 residues. The germline gives CDR1 MNHEY, CDR2 SVGAGI. In nucleotides, the CDR3 is TGTGCCAGCCGGGGGTTTAATTCACCCCTCCACTTT. Translating it yields CASRGFNSPLHF.

This clonotype was picked up many times. The V gene is TRBV2, the J gene TRBJ2-1; 10 positions agree with TRBD2. The V gene's germline CDR1 is SNHLY and CDR2 FYNNEI. This CDR3 is 16 amino acids long. With V trimmed by 6 bases and J by 7 bases, 12 bases remained unmatched. The CDR3 nucleotides read TGTGCCAGCAGCCCAAGCGGGGGGGCGTATTCGAATGAGCAGTTCTTC. As protein: CASSPSGGAYSNEQFF.

This clonotype was detected many times. V gene TRBV29-1 combines with J gene TRBJ2-7; 7 bases are shared with TRBD1. Looked up from germline, CDR1 is SQVTM and CDR2 is ANQGSEA. CDR3 length: 14 amino acids. CDR3 region: CRPKGQNYSYEQYF. CDR3 nucleotide sequence: TGCAGGCCCAAGGGACAGAACTACTCCTACGAGCAGTACTTC.